Sequencing of this TCR beta chain was carried out in a study of blood T cell repertoires in COVID-19. On the study more broadly: Samples taken during acute and convalescent COVID-19 were collected in the United States, Italy and Spain. T cells, B-cell-depleted T cells, or PBMCs provided the cDNA or gDNA that served as material.

The assay was immunoSEQ multiplex PCR, and TCRdb's table has in-frame clones only and misses some. Seen here are 65,000 to 90,000 clones, 65% to 85% observed once, and the top ten hold 28%. The germline gives CDR1 SEHNR, CDR2 FQNEAQ (reference sequence). The CDR3 sequence is 15 residues long. V was pared by 5 bases and J by 0 bases, with 13 bases between. Specimen: peripheral blood. The chain recombines TRBV7-9 with TRBJ1-1; no clear D. The source is a human donor in a cohort sampled during active COVID-19. The CDR3 reads CASSPMGRMNTEAFF. For the CDR3, the DNA is TGTGCCAGCAGCCCTATGGGCAGGATGAACACTGAAGCTTTCTTT.